The 9 T cell receptor beta chains presented below share a single source sample, sequenced in a study of blood T cell repertoires in COVID-19 (dated by TCRdb to between 2020 and 2021). The protocol used for the library was the immunoSEQ multiplex PCR assay. Here the immuneACCESS table is served through TCRdb, limited to in-frame sequences with V and J called. Missing clones are a known gap in these copies; in checked studies unresolved V genes cover under half, and the rest lacks a known reason. This sample is represented by around 210,000 clones; around 85% of them were singletons. The ten largest clones take up around 0.76% of the sample. Specimen: peripheral blood. The origin of the receptors is a woman in her 70s with acute or convalescent COVID-19.

This chain connects TRBV2 to TRBJ2-7, with 10 bases identical to TRBD2. V shed 4 bases, J shed 4 bases, and the junction held 13 bases outside the gene matches. Germline values: CDR1 SNHLY, CDR2 FYNNEI. The CDR3 sequence is 17 residues long. CDR3 protein: CASSVGGGLAGVYEQYF. The CDR3 nucleotides are TGTGCCAGCAGTGTCGGCGGTGGGCTAGCGGGGGTGTACGAGCAGTACTTC.

This rearrangement joins TRBV29-1 to TRBJ1-2; D gene unclear. In germline, CDR1 is SQVTM, CDR2 ANQGSEA. The CDR3 is 13 residues long. Trimming took 3 bases from V and 2 from J, leaving 10 bases between them. CDR3 DNA sequence: TGCAGCGTTGAGCTTACTGAGAACTATGGCTACACCTTC. Amino acids: CSVELTENYGYTF.

The chain uses TRBV7-6 and TRBJ2-2, with 11 bases matching TRBD2. Germline V CDR1 and CDR2: SGHVS, FNYEAQ. The trim removed 0 bases at V and 5 bases at J, leaving 5 bases unmatched. This CDR3 has 17 amino acids. The CDR3 region is CASSLAVAGGRTGELFF. CDR3 nucleotides: TGTGCCAGCAGCTTAGCCGTAGCGGGGGGGCGTACCGGGGAGCTGTTTTTT.

V and J are TRBV7-8 and TRBJ2-3; TRBD2 agrees at 8 bases. Germline CDR1 reads SGHVS; CDR2 reads FQNEAQ. V lost 5 bases, J lost 2 bases, and 6 bases stayed unmatched. There are 15 residues in the CDR3. CDR3 DNA sequence: TGTGCCAGCAGCCCAGCGGGAGCCCTCACAGATACGCAGTATTTT. Its translation: CASSPAGALTDTQYF. Complete variable domain (other parts from reference TRBV7-8 and TRBJ2-3): GAGVSQSPRYKVAKRGQDVALRCDPISGHVSLFWYQQALGQGPEFLTYFQNEAQLDKSGLPSDRFFAERPEGSVSTLKIQRTQQEDSAVYLCASSPAGALTDTQYFGPGTRLTVL.

The rearrangement joins TRBV9 to TRBJ2-2; 7 nucleotides agree with TRBD2. From germline, CDR1 is SGDLS and CDR2 YYNGEE. The CDR3 covers 16 residues. The V segment lost 4 bases and the J segment 2 bases; nucleotides outside the gene matches: 8. CDR3 in amino acids: CASSSKAGLNTGELFF. CDR3 nucleotides: TGTGCCAGCAGCTCCAAAGCGGGGTTAAACACCGGGGAGCTGTTTTTT. The complete variable domain, with remaining parts taken from reference TRBV9 and TRBJ2-2, reads DSGVTQTPKHLITATGQRVTLRCSPRSGDLSVYWYQQSLDQGLQFLIQYYNGEERAKGNILERFSAQQFPDLHSELNLSSLELGDSALYFCASSSKAGLNTGELFFGEGSRLTVL.

The rearrangement joins TRBV7-2 to TRBJ2-2; D may be TRBD1 (6 bases). Germline-derived CDR1 and CDR2 are SGHTA and FQGNSA. The CDR3 is 15 amino acids. V lost 3 bases and J 3 bases, leaving 11 bases between the germline ends. This chain's CDR3 is CASSFFGTHTGELFF. CDR3 sequence (DNA): TGTGCCAGCAGCTTTTTCGGGACACACACCGGGGAGCTGTTTTTT.

This sequence joins TRBV3-1 (or the pseudogene TRBV3-2) and TRBJ1-6, with D possibly TRBD1 on 5 matching bases. The V end lost 1 base, the J end lost 10 bases, and 17 bases lay between the germline ends. Looked up from germline, CDR1 is LGHDT and CDR2 is YNNKEL (reference sequence). This CDR3 has 16 residues. The CDR3 DNA reads TGTGCCAGCAGCCAAGGGGGAGGGTCTCGGGGCTCACCCCTCCACTTT. This gives the protein CASSQGGGSRGSPLHF.

The chain recombines TRBV4-3 with TRBJ2-1; D possibly corresponds to TRBD1 (6 bases). Trimming left V 1 base short and J 9 bases short, with 10 bases between. CDR3 length equals 13 residues. CDR1 and CDR2 (germline): LGHNA, YSLEER. The CDR3 region has the DNA TGCGCCAGCAGCCAAGGGGTAGGGGGTGAGCAGTTCTTC. Amino acid sequence: CASSQGVGGEQFF.

The V call is TRBV3-1 (or the pseudogene TRBV3-2), the J call TRBJ2-1; maybe TRBD2 (5 bases). Trimming left V 3 bases short and J 7 bases short, with 10 bases between. CDR3 length equals 13 residues. Germline CDR1 and CDR2: LGHDT and YNNKEL (reference sequence). The DNA for the CDR3 is TGTGCCAGCAGCCACCTGAGCGGTAATGAGCAGTTCTTC. This codes for CASSHLSGNEQFF.